The T cell receptor beta chain under discussion was sequenced for a study of T cell changes during pregnancy in multiple sclerosis (dated by TCRdb to about 2019). Study-level background: The study looked at changes in the T cell repertoire across pregnancy in women with multiple sclerosis.

A remark on this clone: Its target antigen remains unknown. Base qualities are not recorded, but no much larger clone differs from it by a single base.

Library prep was done by the immunoSEQ multiplex PCR assay. TCRdb obtained this table from immuneACCESS and retained in-frame rearrangements with V and J assigned. These tables miss some clones; where compared with another copy, unresolved V genes account for less than half of the shortfall, and the remainder is unexplained. This sample comprises roughly 40,000 clones, roughly 90% of them detected only once. The ten largest account for approximately 7.8% of the sample. The CDR3 sequence holds 15 residues, the cysteine and phenylalanine included. CDR3 DNA is the only sequence kept; it has 45 bases, read in frame from the first base. Sequences SGHKS (CDR1) and YYEKEE (CDR2) are obtained from the germline V gene (reference sequence). V lost 6 bases and J lost 4 bases, and the count of bases not matched to a germline gene is 10.

Recombination linked TRBV5-5 to TRBJ2-1; a stretch of 7 junction bases matches TRBD2. This receptor was identified in a female donor with multiple sclerosis, enrolled in a pregnancy study. Source: CD8+ T cells from peripheral blood mononuclear cells, taken before pregnancy. The CDR3 region has the sequence CASTMDWGGYNEQFF. The DNA sequence is as follows: TGTGCCAGCACGATGGACTGGGGGGGATACAATGAGCAGTTCTTC.